This T cell receptor (beta chain) comes out of a study of post-analysis software for immune sequencing data (dated by TCRdb to about 2015). Study-wide context: Disease courses on record covered relapsing-remitting, secondary progressive and progressive-relapsing multiple sclerosis, though some patients had no subtype annotation. The multiple sclerosis patient repertoires were compared with approximately 11 previously published healthy control repertoires from donors aged about 6 to 26 years. A subset of samples was prepared in parallel using single-end sample barcoding, then pooled and co-amplified after Illumina adapter ligation. Study-level results and caveats: The control group was slightly older than the multiple sclerosis patient group. Strong co-clustering of samples prepared in the same batch was shown by direct clustering with F measure, prompting a batch-effect correction. Multiple sclerosis patients had significantly lower normalized Chao1 diversity than controls, a result that suggests substantial peripheral T-cell clonal expansion.

Libraries were built with PCR. Sequenced using an Illumina HiSeq 2500. To reduce PCR and sequencing biases, unique molecular identifiers were incorporated into the TCR beta cDNA libraries. Approximately 500,000 cDNA molecules were obtained per 1 to 10 million input T cells, so each molecule approximated one T cell. The same protocol used for the earlier healthy control dataset was applied to prepare and sequence the patient libraries. Within a given batch, samples were prepared together, multiplexed and sequenced on the same HiSeq lane. Per the original workflow: MIGEC was used to process the raw barcoded reads, and molecular identifier groups with only a single read were discarded before consensus assembly and CDR3 extraction. VDJtools was used for post-analysis of the clonotype tables, with diversity normalized by down-sampling every dataset to the smallest sample size. Repertoire overlap clustering matched CDR3 amino acid but not nucleotide sequences to correct batch-related cross-sample contamination. Using fastp trimming at Q25 and MiXCR clonotype assembly, TCRdb reanalyzed the public sequencing data and kept in-frame beta chains. CDR3 protein duplicates are merged, each entry listing the most common genes and DNA. These V and J calls are TCRdb output, not the study's own analysis. The sample includes some 690,000 distinct CDR3 sequences, with over 45% observed a single time. The top ten clones comprise 11% of the sample.

Note on this clonotype: It has no known antigen specificity. Base qualities are not at hand, and no much larger clone is one base apart.

To demonstrate the VDJtools post-analysis software, TCR beta repertoires were profiled from the peripheral blood of about 13 young patients with multiple sclerosis. Multiple sclerosis patients were children and adolescents aged about 6 to 17 years. The sequencing sample was made of blood. The source is a girl under 10 years old with multiple sclerosis.

The CDR3 corresponds to CASSLALGVPQSTNYGYTF. The DNA sequence is TGTGCCAGCAGTCTGGCCCTTGGGGTACCTCAATCAACTAACTATGGCTACACCTTC. Here the chain combines TRBV6-1 and TRBJ1-2; the D gene cannot be named for sure. CDR1 is given as MNHNS and CDR2 as SASEGT, both from the germline V gene. The CDR3 measures 19 amino acids from cysteine to phenylalanine. The read is trimmed to its CDR3 DNA, 57 bases read in frame from base 1. V is pared back by 5 bases and J by 0 bases, with 25 bases lying between the germline termini.